Described below is a single TCR beta chain sequence and its context. V shed 4 bases and J shed 2 bases, with 14 bases lying between them. The length of the CDR3 is 15 residues. Germline V lookup: CDR1 SGHRS, CDR2 YFSETQ. This entry comes from a study of blood T cell repertoires in COVID-19. Study-level background: Sites across the United States, Italy and Spain contributed samples from acute and convalescent COVID-19. Sources were T cells, B-cell-depleted T cells, or PBMCs; the material itself was cDNA or gDNA.

Only in-frame clones appear in the TCRdb table, and some are missing; sequencing was by immunoSEQ multiplex PCR. The table lists under 100,000 clones, 85% of them singletons. The sequence derives from a man aged 80 or over with active or convalescent COVID-19. Sequencing was done on a sample of peripheral blood. The rearrangement joins TRBV5-1 to TRBJ2-3; weak D call: TRBD1 (5 bases). Here the CDR3 DNA reads TGCGCCAGCAGCGAATATGGGGCCCCCACAGATACGCAGTATTTT. Protein product: CASSEYGAPTDTQYF. The full variable domain, with the rest looked up from reference TRBV5-1 and TRBJ2-3, is KAGVTQTPRYLIKTRGQQVTLSCSPISGHRSVSWYQQTPGQGLQFLFEYFSETQRNKGNFPGRFSGRQFSNSRSEMNVSTLELGDSALYLCASSEYGAPTDTQYFGPGTRLTVL.